This T cell receptor (beta chain) was obtained from a study of beta chain features in type 1 diabetes. Overall study findings and caveats: TCRB CDR3s from Type 1 diabetes patients were moderately but significantly shorter in all four CD4+ subsets.

Since all of the isolated RNA was reverse transcribed, expressed TCRB transcripts were what got sequenced. The assay was immunoSEQ multiplex PCR, and TCRdb's table has in-frame clones only and misses some. The table records some 700,000 clones, around an eighth of them present only once. The V gene's germline CDR1 is SGHTA and CDR2 FQGTGA. The V gene lost 1 base and the J gene lost 5 bases, with 17 bases spanning the gap. The CDR3 is 16 residues long. As concerns this clone: The antigen remains unidentified.

This chain joins TRBV7-3 and TRBJ2-5, with D maybe TRBD1 (6 bases). The sample comprised naive CD4+ T cells from blood. This TCR was sampled from a young man with type 1 diabetes. The CDR3: CASSLRPTGSGETQYF. The DNA of the CDR3 is TGTGCCAGCAGCTTAAGACCAACAGGGAGCGGCGAGACCCAGTACTTC.